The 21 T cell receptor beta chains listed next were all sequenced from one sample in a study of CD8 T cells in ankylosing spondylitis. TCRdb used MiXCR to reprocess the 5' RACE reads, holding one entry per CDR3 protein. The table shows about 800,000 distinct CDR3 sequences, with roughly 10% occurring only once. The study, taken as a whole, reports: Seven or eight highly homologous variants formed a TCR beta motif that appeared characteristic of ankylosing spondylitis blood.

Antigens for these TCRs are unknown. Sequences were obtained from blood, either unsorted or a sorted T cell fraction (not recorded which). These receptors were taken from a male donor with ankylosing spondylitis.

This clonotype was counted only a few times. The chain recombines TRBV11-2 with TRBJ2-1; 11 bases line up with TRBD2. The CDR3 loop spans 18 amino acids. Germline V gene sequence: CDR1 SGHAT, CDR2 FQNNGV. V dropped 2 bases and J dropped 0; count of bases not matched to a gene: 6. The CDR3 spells CASSLLAGGFSSYNEQFF. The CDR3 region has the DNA TGTGCCAGCAGCTTACTAGCGGGGGGCTTTTCCTCCTACAATGAGCAGTTCTTC. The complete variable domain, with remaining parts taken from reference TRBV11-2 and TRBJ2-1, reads EAGVAQSPRYKIIEKRQSVAFWCNPISGHATLYWYQQILGQGPKLLIQFQNNGVVDDSQLPKDRFSAERLKGVDSTLKIQPAKLEDSAVYLCASSLLAGGFSSYNEQFFGPGTRLTVL.

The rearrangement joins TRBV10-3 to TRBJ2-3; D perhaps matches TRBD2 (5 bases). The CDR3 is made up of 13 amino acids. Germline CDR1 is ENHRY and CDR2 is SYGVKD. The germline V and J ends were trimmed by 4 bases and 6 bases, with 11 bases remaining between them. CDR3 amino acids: CAISGGFLDTQYF. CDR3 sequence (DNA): TGTGCCATCAGTGGCGGGTTTTTGGATACGCAGTATTTT.

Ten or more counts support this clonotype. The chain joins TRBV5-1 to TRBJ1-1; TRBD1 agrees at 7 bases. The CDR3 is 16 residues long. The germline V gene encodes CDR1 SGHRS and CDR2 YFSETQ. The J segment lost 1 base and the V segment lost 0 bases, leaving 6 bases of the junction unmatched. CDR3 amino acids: CASSLAGDSENTEAFF. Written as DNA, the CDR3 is TGCGCCAGCAGCTTGGCCGGGGACAGCGAGAACACTGAAGCTTTCTTT. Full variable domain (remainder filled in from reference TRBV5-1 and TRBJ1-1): KAGVTQTPRYLIKTRGQQVTLSCSPISGHRSVSWYQQTPGQGLQFLFEYFSETQRNKGNFPGRFSGRQFSNSRSEMNVSTLELGDSALYLCASSLAGDSENTEAFFGQGTRLTVV.

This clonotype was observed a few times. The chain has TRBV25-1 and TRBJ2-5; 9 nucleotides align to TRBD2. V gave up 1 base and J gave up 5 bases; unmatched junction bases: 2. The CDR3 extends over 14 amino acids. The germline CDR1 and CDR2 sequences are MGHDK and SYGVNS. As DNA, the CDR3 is TGTGCCAGCAGTGAATGGCGGGAGGGCGAGACCCAGTACTTC. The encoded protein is CASSEWREGETQYF.

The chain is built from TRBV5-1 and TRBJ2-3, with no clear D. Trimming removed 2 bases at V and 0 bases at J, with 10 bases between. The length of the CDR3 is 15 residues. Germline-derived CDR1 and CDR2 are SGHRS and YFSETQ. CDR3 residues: CASSFGRISTDTQYF. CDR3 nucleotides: TGCGCCAGCAGCTTCGGACGGATTAGCACAGATACGCAGTATTTT.

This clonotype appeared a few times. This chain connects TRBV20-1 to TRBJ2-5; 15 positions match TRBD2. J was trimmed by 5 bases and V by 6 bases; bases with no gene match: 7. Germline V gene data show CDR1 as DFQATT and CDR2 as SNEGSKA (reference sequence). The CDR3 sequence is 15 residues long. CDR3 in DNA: TGCAGTGCAGCCGAGGGACTAGCGGGAGGCGAGACCCAGTACTTC. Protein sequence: CSAAEGLAGGETQYF.

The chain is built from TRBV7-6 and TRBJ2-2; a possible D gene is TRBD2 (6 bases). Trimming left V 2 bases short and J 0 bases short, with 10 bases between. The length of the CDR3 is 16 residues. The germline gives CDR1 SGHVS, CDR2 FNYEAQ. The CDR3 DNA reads TGTGCCAGCAGCTTATACGCGGGAACGAACACCGGGGAGCTGTTTTTT. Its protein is CASSLYAGTNTGELFF. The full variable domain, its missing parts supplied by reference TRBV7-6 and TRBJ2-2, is GAGVSQSPRYKVTKRGQDVALRCDPISGHVSLYWYRQALGQGPEFLTYFNYEAQQDKSGLPNDRFSAERPEGSISTLTIQRTEQRDSAMYRCASSLYAGTNTGELFFGEGSRLTVL.

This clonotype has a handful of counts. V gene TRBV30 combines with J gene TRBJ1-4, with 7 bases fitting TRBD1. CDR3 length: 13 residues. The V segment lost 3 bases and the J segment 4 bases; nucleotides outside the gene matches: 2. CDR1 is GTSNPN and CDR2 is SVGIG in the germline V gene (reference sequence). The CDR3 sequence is CAWSRDSNEKLFF. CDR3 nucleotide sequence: TGTGCCTGGAGCCGGGACAGTAATGAAAAACTGTTTTTT.

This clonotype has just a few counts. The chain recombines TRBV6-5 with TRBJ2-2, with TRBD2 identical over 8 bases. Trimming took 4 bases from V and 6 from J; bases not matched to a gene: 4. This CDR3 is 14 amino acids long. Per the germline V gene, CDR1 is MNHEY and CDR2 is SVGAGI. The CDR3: CASSWSGGAGELFF. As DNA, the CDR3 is TGTGCCAGCAGTTGGAGCGGGGGAGCCGGGGAGCTGTTTTTT.

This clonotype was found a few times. CDR3 nucleotides: TGTGCCAGCAGCTCCTCGGGGCAGTTGGGCTACACCTTC. This translates into CASSSSGQLGYTF. The chain uses TRBV7-2 and TRBJ1-2, with D tentatively TRBD1 (5 bases). The CDR3 loop spans 13 amino acids. Germline values: CDR1 SGHTA, CDR2 FQGNSA. V was clipped by 4 bases and J by 8 bases, with 14 bases between them.

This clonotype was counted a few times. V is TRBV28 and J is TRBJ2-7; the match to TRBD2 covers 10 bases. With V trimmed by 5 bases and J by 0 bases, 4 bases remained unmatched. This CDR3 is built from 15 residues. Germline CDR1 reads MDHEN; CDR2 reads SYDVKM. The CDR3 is CASSDSGRASYEQYF. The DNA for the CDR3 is TGTGCCAGCAGTGACAGCGGGAGGGCCTCCTACGAGCAGTACTTC. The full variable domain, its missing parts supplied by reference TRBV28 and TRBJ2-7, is DVKVTQSSRYLVKRTGEKVFLECVQDMDHENMFWYRQDPGLGLRLIYFSYDVKMKEKGDIPEGYSVSREKKERFSLILESASTNQTSMYLCASSDSGRASYEQYFGPGTRLTVT.

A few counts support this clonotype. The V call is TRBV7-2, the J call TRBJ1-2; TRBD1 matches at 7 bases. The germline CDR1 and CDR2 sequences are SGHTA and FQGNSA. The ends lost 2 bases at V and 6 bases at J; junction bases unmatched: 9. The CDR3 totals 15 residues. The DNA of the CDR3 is TGTGCCAGCAGCTTAAGACAGGGCTTGTGGAATGGCTACACCTTC. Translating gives CASSLRQGLWNGYTF.

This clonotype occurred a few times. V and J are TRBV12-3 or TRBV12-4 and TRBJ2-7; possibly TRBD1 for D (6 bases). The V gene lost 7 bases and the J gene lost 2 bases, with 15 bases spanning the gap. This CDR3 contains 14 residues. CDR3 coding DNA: TGTGCCAGCAACAAACAGGGATCTCCCTACGAGCAGTACTTC. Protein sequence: CASNKQGSPYEQYF.

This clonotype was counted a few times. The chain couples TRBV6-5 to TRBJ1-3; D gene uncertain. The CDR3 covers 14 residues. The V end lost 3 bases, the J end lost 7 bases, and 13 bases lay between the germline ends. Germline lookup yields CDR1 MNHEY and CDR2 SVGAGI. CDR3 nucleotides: TGTGCCAGCAGTTATCAGGCCGGTGTTAACACCATATATTTT. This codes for CASSYQAGVNTIYF.

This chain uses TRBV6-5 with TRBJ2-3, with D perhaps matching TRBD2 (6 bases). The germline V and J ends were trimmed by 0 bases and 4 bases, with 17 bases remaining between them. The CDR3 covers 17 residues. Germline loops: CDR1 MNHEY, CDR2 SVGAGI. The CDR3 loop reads CASSYSTAGFEADTQYF. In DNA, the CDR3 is TGTGCCAGCAGTTACTCGACGGCGGGATTTGAAGCAGATACGCAGTATTTT.

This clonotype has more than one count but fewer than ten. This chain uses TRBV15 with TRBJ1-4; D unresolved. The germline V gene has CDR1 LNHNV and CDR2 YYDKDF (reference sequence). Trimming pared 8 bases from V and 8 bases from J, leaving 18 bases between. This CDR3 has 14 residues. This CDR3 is CATARGNAGEKLFF. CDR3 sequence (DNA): TGTGCCACCGCTCGAGGGAACGCCGGGGAAAAACTGTTTTTT.

CDR3 in amino acids: CASSYSGGEETQYF. The CDR3 region has the DNA TGCGCCAGCAGCTACAGCGGGGGTGAAGAGACCCAGTACTTC. The V and J genes are TRBV5-1 and TRBJ2-5, with 8 bases fitting TRBD2. This CDR3 is built from 14 residues. The V segment lost 3 bases and the J segment 3 bases; nucleotides outside the gene matches: 4. Germline V gene data show CDR1 as SGHRS and CDR2 as YFSETQ. Using reference TRBV5-1 and TRBJ2-5 for the parts outside the CDR3, the full variable domain is KAGVTQTPRYLIKTRGQQVTLSCSPISGHRSVSWYQQTPGQGLQFLFEYFSETQRNKGNFPGRFSGRQFSNSRSEMNVSTLELGDSALYLCASSYSGGEETQYFGPGTRLLVL.

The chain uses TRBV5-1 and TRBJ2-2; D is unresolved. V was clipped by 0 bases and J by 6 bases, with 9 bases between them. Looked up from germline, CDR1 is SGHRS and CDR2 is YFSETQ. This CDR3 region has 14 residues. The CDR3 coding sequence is TGCGCCAGCAGCTTGGAAGGGTACGCCGGGGAGCTGTTTTTT. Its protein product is CASSLEGYAGELFF.

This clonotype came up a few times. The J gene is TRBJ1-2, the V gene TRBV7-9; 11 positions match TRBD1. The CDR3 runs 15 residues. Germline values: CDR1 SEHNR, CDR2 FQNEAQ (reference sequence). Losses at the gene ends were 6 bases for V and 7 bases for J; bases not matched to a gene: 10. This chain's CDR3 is CASRPNGQGASGYTF. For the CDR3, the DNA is TGTGCCAGCAGACCCAACGGACAGGGGGCCAGTGGCTACACCTTC.

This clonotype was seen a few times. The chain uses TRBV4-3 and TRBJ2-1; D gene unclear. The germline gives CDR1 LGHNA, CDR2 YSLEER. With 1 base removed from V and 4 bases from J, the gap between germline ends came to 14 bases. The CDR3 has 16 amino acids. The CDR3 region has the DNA TGCGCCAGCAGCCAAGGGTTAATTATAGGGTACAATGAGCAGTTCTTC. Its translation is CASSQGLIIGYNEQFF.

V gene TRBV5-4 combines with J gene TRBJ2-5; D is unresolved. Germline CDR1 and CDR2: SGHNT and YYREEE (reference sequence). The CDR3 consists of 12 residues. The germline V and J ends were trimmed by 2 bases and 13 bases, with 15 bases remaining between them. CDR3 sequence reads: CASSFGQSLMYF. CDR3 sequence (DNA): TGTGCCAGCAGCTTTGGGCAGTCCCTGATGTACTTC.